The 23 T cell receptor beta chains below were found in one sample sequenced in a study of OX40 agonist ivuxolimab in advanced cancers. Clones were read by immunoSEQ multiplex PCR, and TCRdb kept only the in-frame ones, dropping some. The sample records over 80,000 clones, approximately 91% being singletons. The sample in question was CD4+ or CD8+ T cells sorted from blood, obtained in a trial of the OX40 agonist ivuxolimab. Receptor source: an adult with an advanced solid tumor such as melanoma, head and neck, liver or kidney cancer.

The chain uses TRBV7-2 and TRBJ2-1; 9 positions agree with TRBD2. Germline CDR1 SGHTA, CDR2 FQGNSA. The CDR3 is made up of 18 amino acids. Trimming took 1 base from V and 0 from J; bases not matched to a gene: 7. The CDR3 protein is CASSLGSSGASSYNEQFF. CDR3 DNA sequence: TGTGCCAGCAGCTTAGGTTCTAGCGGGGCAAGCTCCTACAATGAGCAGTTCTTC.

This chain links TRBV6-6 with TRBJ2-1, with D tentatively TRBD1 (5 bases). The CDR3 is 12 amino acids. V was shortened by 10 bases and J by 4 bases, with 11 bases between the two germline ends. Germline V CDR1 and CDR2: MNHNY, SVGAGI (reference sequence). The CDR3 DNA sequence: TGTGCCACCGAGACAGTTTACAATGAGCAGTTCTTC. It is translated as CATETVYNEQFF.

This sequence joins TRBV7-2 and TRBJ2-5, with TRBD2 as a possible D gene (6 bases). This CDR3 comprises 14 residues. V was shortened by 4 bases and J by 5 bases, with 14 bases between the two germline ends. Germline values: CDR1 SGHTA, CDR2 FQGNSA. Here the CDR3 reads CASSSGLPRETQYF. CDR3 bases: TGTGCCAGCAGCTCGGGACTCCCGAGGGAGACCCAGTACTTC.

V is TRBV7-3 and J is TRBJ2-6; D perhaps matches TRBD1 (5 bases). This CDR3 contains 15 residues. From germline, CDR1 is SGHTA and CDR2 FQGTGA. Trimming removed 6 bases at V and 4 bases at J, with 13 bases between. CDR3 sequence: CASSSPGPGANVLTF. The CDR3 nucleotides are TGTGCCAGCAGTTCTCCAGGGCCCGGGGCCAACGTCCTGACTTTC.

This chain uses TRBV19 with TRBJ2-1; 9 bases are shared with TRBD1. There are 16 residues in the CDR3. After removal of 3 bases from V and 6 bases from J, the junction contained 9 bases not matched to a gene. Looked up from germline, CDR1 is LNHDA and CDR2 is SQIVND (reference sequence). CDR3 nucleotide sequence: TGTGCCAGTAGTATGAACAGGGGGCATTTCCGCAATGAGCAGTTCTTC. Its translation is CASSMNRGHFRNEQFF.

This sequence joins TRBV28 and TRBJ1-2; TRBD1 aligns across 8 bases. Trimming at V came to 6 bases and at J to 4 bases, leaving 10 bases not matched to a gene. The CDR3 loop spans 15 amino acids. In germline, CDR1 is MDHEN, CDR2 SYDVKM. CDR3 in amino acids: CASRRWDRRSYGYTF. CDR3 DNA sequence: TGTGCCAGCAGACGATGGGACAGGCGAAGCTATGGCTACACCTTC.

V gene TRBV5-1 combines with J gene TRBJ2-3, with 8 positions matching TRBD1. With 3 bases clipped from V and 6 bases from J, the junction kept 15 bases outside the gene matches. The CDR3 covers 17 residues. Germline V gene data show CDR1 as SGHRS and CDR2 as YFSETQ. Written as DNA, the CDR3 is TGCGCCAGCAGCTCGACTCCGAGTCAGGGGGCAGGGGATACGCAGTATTTT. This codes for CASSSTPSQGAGDTQYF.

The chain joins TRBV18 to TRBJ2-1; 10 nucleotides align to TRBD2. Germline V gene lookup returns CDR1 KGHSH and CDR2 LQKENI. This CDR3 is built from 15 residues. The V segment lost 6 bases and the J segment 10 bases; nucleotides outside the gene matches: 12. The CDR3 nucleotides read TGTGCCAGCTCGCCCGACAGGACTAGCGGTTACGAGCAGTTCTTC. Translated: CASSPDRTSGYEQFF.

The CDR3 sequence: CASSPGQLSDTQYF. CDR3 nucleotide sequence: TGCGCCAGCAGCCCAGGACAGCTGTCAGATACGCAGTATTTT. The V and J genes are TRBV5-1 and TRBJ2-3; a possible D gene is TRBD1 (6 bases). This CDR3 region has 14 residues. V lost 4 bases and J 4 bases, leaving 13 bases between the germline ends. Germline lookup yields CDR1 SGHRS and CDR2 YFSETQ.

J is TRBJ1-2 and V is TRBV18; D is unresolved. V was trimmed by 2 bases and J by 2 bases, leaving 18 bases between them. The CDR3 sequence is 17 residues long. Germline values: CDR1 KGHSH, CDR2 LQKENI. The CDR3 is CASSPVYPVTENYGYTF. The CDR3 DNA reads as TGTGCCAGCTCACCAGTCTACCCAGTTACAGAGAACTATGGCTACACCTTC.

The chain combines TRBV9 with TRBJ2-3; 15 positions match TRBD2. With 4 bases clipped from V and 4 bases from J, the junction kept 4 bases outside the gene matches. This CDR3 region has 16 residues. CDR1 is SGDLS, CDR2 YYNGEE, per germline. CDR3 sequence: CASSFRTSGRADTQYF. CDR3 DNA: TGTGCCAGCAGCTTCAGGACTAGCGGGAGGGCAGATACGCAGTATTTT.

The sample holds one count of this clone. For the CDR3, the DNA is TGTGCCAGCAGCTTGGGGCAGTCGAACACTGAAGCTTTCTTT. Its translation is CASSLGQSNTEAFF. The rearrangement uses TRBV5-4 and TRBJ1-1; no clear D. The CDR3 consists of 14 residues. V was shortened by 0 bases and J by 1 base, with 7 bases between the two germline ends. Germline V lookup: CDR1 SGHNT, CDR2 YYREEE (reference sequence).

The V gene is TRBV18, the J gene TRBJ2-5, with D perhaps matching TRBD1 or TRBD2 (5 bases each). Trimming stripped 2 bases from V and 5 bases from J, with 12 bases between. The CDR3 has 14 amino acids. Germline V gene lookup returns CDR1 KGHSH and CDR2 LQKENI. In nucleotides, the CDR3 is TGTGCCAGCTCACCAGCCGGGACGGGGGAGACCCAGTACTTC. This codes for CASSPAGTGETQYF. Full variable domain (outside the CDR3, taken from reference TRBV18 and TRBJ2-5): NAGVMQNPRHLVRRRGQEARLRCSPMKGHSHVYWYRQLPEEGLKFMVYLQKENIIDESGMPKERFSAEFPKEGPSILRIQQVVRGDSAAYFCASSPAGTGETQYFGPGTRLLVL.

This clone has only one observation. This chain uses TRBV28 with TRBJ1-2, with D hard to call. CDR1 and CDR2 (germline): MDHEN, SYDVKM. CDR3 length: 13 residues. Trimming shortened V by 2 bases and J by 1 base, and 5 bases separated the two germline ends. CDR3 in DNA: TGTGCCAGCAGTTTAGAGGGTAACTATGGCTACACCTTC. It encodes CASSLEGNYGYTF.

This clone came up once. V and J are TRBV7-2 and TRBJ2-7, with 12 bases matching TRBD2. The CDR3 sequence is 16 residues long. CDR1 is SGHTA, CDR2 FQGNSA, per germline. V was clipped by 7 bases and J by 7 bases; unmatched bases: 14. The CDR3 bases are TGTGCCAGCAACACGGGCGGGACTAGCGGGCCGAGGGAGCAGTACTTC. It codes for CASNTGGTSGPREQYF. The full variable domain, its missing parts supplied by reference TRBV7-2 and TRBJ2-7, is GAGVSQSPSNKVTEKGKDVELRCDPISGHTALYWYRQSLGQGLEFLIYFQGNSAPDKSGLPSDRFSAERTGGSVSTLTIQRTQQEDSAVYLCASNTGGTSGPREQYFGPGTRLTVT.

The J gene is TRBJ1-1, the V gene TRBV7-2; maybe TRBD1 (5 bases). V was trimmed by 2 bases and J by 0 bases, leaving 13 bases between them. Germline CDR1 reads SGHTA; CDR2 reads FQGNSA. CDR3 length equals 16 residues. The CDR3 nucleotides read TGTGCCAGCAGCTTACAGGGAGGAGGAATGAACACTGAAGCTTTCTTT. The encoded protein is CASSLQGGGMNTEAFF. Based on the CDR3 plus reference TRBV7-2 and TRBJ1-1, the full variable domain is GAGVSQSPSNKVTEKGKDVELRCDPISGHTALYWYRQSLGQGLEFLIYFQGNSAPDKSGLPSDRFSAERTGGSVSTLTIQRTQQEDSAVYLCASSLQGGGMNTEAFFGQGTRLTVV.

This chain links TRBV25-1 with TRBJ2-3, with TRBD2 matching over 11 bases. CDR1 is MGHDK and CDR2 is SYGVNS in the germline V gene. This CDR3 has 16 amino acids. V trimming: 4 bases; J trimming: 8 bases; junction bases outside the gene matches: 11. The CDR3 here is CASSGGTSGALSTQYF. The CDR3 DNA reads TGTGCCAGCAGTGGTGGGACTAGCGGAGCTCTTAGTACGCAGTATTTT.

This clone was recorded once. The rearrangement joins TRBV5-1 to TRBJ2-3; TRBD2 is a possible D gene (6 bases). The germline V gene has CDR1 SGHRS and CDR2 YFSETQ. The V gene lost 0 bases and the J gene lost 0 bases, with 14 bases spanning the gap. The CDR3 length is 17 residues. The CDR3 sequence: CASSLALAGISTDTQYF. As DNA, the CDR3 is TGCGCCAGCAGCTTGGCCCTTGCGGGGATTAGCACAGATACGCAGTATTTT.

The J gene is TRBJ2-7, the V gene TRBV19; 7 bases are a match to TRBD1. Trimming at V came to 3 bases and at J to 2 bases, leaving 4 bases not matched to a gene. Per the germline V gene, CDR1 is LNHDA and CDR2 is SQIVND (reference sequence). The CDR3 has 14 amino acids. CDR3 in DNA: TGTGCCAGTAGTATCACAGGGGTTCCCTACGAGCAGTACTTC. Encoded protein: CASSITGVPYEQYF.

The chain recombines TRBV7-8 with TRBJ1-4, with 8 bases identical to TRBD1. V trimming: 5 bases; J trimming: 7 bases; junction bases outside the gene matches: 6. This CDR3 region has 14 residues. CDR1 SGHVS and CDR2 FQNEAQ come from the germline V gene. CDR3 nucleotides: TGTGCCAGCAGCCTGACAGGGGATGGTGAAAAACTGTTTTTT. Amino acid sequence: CASSLTGDGEKLFF.

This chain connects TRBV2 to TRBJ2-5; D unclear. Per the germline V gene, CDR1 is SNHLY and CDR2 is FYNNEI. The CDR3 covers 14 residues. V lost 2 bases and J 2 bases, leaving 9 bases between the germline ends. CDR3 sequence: CASSELNRQETQYF. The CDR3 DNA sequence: TGTGCCAGCAGTGAACTGAACAGACAAGAGACCCAGTACTTC. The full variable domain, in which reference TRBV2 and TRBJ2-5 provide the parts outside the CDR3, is EPEVTQTPSHQVTQMGQEVILRCVPISNHLYFYWYRQILGQKVEFLVSFYNNEISEKSEIFDDQFSVERPDGSNFTLKIRSTKLEDSAMYFCASSELNRQETQYFGPGTRLLVL.

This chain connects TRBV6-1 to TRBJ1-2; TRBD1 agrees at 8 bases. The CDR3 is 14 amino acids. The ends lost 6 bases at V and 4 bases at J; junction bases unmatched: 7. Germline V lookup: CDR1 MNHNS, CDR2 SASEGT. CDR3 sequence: CASSVQGGGYGYTF. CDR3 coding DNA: TGTGCCAGCAGCGTACAGGGGGGAGGCTATGGCTACACCTTC.

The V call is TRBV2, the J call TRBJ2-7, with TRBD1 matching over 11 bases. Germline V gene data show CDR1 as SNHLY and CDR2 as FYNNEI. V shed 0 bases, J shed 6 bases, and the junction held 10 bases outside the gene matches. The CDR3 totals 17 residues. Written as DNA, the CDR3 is TGTGCCAGCAGTGAAGCGCTTCCGGGACAGGGGGAGGTCGAGCAGTACTTC. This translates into CASSEALPGQGEVEQYF.